The rows below give T cell receptor beta chains drawn from one sample of a study of T cell responses to AZD1222 COVID-19 vaccine. Sequenced by immunoSEQ multiplex PCR; TCRdb stores in-frame clones only, minus some. The repertoire has tens of thousands of clones, 70% to 90% of them found once; the top ten carry approximately 10%. Sequences were derived from peripheral blood, sampled 28 days after the second AZD1222 dose. The source is an adult who received the AZD1222 COVID-19 vaccine. Both conserved end residues are part of each CDR3. D genes are given only for firm matches. Part of the rows lack a size; the others show once, few, many or a class for expanded clones.

d_gene,abundance,j_gene,v_gene,CDR3aa,CDR3nt
.,.,TRBJ2-1,TRBV25-1,CASSEFHNEQFF,TGTGCCAGCAGTGAATTTCACAATGAGCAGTTCTTC
TRBD2,.,TRBJ2-2,TRBV19,CASRALGRANTGELFF,TGTGCCAGTAGGGCTCTCGGGAGGGCGAACACCGGGGAGCTGTTTTTT
.,.,TRBJ1-6,TRBV3-1/TRBV3-2,CASSSRPDITLNSPLHF,TGTGCCAGCAGCTCCCGACCCGACATAACACTTAATTCACCCCTCCACTTT
.,once,TRBJ1-6,TRBV7-2,CASSLGGGKSPLHF,TGTGCCAGCAGCTTAGGGGGGGGAAAGTCACCCCTCCACTTT
TRBD1,.,TRBJ2-7,TRBV5-6,CASSRERTGATYEQYF,TGTGCCAGCAGCCGTGAGAGGACAGGGGCGACCTACGAGCAGTACTTC
TRBD1,.,TRBJ1-6,TRBV6-2/TRBV6-3,CASSSGQGNSPLHF,TGTGCCAGCAGTTCCGGACAGGGTAATTCACCCCTCCACTTT
.,.,TRBJ2-4,TRBV12-5,CASGLGSTLTDIQYF,TGTGCTAGTGGTTTAGGGAGTACTTTAACAGACATTCAGTACTTC
.,.,TRBJ1-1,TRBV4-1,CASSQSSGTHTEAFF,TGCGCCAGCAGCCAATCGTCAGGGACCCACACTGAAGCTTTCTTT
.,.,TRBJ1-1,TRBV6-5,CASSSDRKAFF,TGTGCCAGCAGCAGCGACCGAAAAGCTTTCTTT
.,.,TRBJ2-7,TRBV5-1,CASMKGLSSYEQYF,TGCGCCAGCATGAAGGGCCTGAGCTCCTACGAGCAGTACTTC
TRBD2,.,TRBJ2-3,TRBV5-1,CASSLGPAGSGEGTDTQYF,TGCGCCAGCAGCTTGGGCCCCGCGGGTAGCGGGGAAGGAACAGATACGCAGTATTTT
.,few,TRBJ1-3,TRBV29-1,CSVVPSSGNTIYF,TGCAGCGTTGTGCCCAGCTCTGGAAACACCATATATTTT
.,.,TRBJ1-4,TRBV11-1,CASSWTAGKLFF,TGTGCCAGCAGCTGGACAGCCGGAAAACTGTTTTTT
TRBD2,.,TRBJ2-1,TRBV6-2/TRBV6-3,CASSYSLAGGPDNEQFF,TGTGCCAGCAGTTACTCCCTAGCGGGGGGGCCGGACAATGAGCAGTTCTTC
TRBD1,.,TRBJ1-2,TRBV7-9,CASVTGTGFYGYTF,TGTGCCAGCGTAACCGGGACAGGGTTCTATGGCTACACCTTC
.,.,TRBJ2-1,TRBV7-9,CASTVTYNEQFF,TGTGCCAGCACCGTAACTTACAATGAGCAGTTCTTC
.,.,TRBJ2-5,TRBV27,CASSPNRMEFQETQYF,TGTGCCAGCAGCCCCAACCGGATGGAATTCCAAGAGACCCAGTACTTC
TRBD1,.,TRBJ1-5,TRBV12-3/TRBV12-4,CASRGQGGRPQHF,TGTGCCAGCCGCGGACAGGGCGGTCGGCCCCAGCATTTT
.,few,TRBJ1-2,TRBV4-2,CASSQDSLGGGYGYTF,TGTGCCAGCAGCCAAGACTCTCTAGGCGGTGGCTATGGCTACACCTTC
.,.,TRBJ2-4,TRBV5-1,CASSPDAAGNIQYF,TGCGCCAGCAGCCCGGACGCGGCTGGAAACATTCAGTACTTC
.,.,TRBJ2-7,TRBV5-1,CASSLSRAAYEQYF,TGCGCCAGCAGCTTGAGTCGGGCAGCCTACGAGCAGTACTTC
TRBD1,.,TRBJ2-1,TRBV5-1,CASSLGTGGNEQFF,TGCGCCAGCAGCTTAGGGACAGGGGGCAATGAGCAGTTCTTC
.,.,TRBJ1-1,TRBV11-2,CASSVTEVAFF,TGTGCCAGCAGCGTAACTGAGGTAGCTTTCTTT
.,.,TRBJ2-7,TRBV5-4,CASSLPGIGLYEQYF,TGTGCCAGCAGCTTGCCGGGAATCGGCCTCTACGAGCAGTACTTC
TRBD1,.,TRBJ2-4,TRBV10-3,CARHWDRKGSGAKNIQYF,TGTGCCAGGCACTGGGACAGGAAGGGTAGTGGAGCCAAAAACATTCAGTACTTC
.,.,TRBJ1-2,TRBV19,CASSIYWGLLNYGYTF,TGTGCCAGTAGTATATATTGGGGGCTACTTAACTATGGCTACACCTTC
TRBD1,.,TRBJ1-2,TRBV4-1,CASSPGQGIWYGYTF,TGCGCCAGCAGCCCGGGACAGGGGATATGGTATGGCTACACCTTC
TRBD1,.,TRBJ1-3,TRBV6-5,CASSPPQGAGNTIYF,TGTGCCAGCAGCCCACCTCAGGGGGCTGGAAACACCATATATTTT
.,once,TRBJ1-3,TRBV11-2,CASSLIPGGIIGAGNTIYF,TGTGCCAGCAGCTTAATCCCCGGAGGCATCATAGGGGCCGGAAACACCATATATTTT
TRBD1,.,TRBJ2-7,TRBV4-3,CASSRGQGFFREQYF,TGCGCCAGCAGCCGGGGACAGGGATTTTTTCGCGAGCAGTACTTC
.,few,TRBJ1-4,TRBV4-3,CASSQEVSGMSGEKLFF,TGCGCCAGCAGCCAAGAGGTTTCAGGGATGAGTGGTGAAAAACTGTTTTTT
.,.,TRBJ2-5,TRBV7-9,CASSQTAQETQYF,TGTGCCAGCAGCCAGACAGCTCAAGAGACCCAGTACTTC
.,.,TRBJ1-1,TRBV19,CASSIGSITEAFF,TGTGCCAGTAGTATCGGATCGATTACTGAAGCTTTCTTT
.,.,TRBJ2-1,TRBV19,CASSIAGRGNNEQFF,TGTGCCAGTAGTATAGCCGGCAGGGGTAACAATGAGCAGTTCTTC
.,.,TRBJ2-7,TRBV7-9,CASSFKASYEQYF,TGTGCCAGCAGCTTTAAGGCCTCCTACGAGCAGTACTTC
TRBD2,.,TRBJ2-3,TRBV4-1,CASSPPLAGGGTDTQYF,TGCGCCAGCAGCCCACCACTAGCGGGGGGGGGCACAGATACGCAGTATTTT
TRBD2,.,TRBJ2-5,TRBV10-2,CATGTSGGASETQYF,TGCGCCACCGGAACTAGCGGGGGGGCCTCGGAGACCCAGTACTTC
.,.,TRBJ2-3,TRBV9,CASSAPIASSTDTQYF,TGTGCCAGCAGCGCCCCGATAGCGTCTAGCACAGATACGCAGTATTTT
TRBD2,.,TRBJ2-5,TRBV2,CAQSPGGETQYF,TGTGCCCAGTCGCCGGGAGGGGAGACCCAGTACTTC
.,once,TRBJ2-2,TRBV3-1/TRBV3-2,CASSQDWNGPAGELFF,TGTGCCAGCAGCCAAGATTGGAACGGGCCCGCCGGGGAGCTGTTTTTT
TRBD1,.,TRBJ1-5,TRBV13,CASSLGGAGTGGQPQHF,TGTGCCAGCAGCTTGGGTGGAGCTGGGACAGGGGGGCAGCCCCAGCATTTT
.,.,TRBJ1-5,TRBV7-8,CASSQGYQPQHF,TGTGCCAGCAGCCAAGGGTATCAGCCCCAGCATTTT
.,few,TRBJ1-3,TRBV18,CASGLSASGNTIYF,TGTGCCAGCGGCCTCTCGGCCTCTGGAAACACCATATATTTT
.,.,TRBJ2-6,TRBV19,CASSISGIPGANVLTF,TGTGCCAGTAGTATATCGGGTATCCCTGGGGCCAACGTCCTGACTTTC
.,.,TRBJ1-3,TRBV5-6,CASSYGPLAGNTIYF,TGTGCCAGCAGCTACGGGCCCTTGGCTGGAAACACCATATATTTT
.,once,TRBJ1-6,TRBV7-2,CASSLVSSYNSPLHF,TGTGCCAGCAGCTTAGTGAGCTCCTATAATTCACCCCTCCACTTT
TRBD1,.,TRBJ2-7,TRBV9,CASSITGGYEQYF,TGTGCCAGCAGCATAACAGGGGGCTACGAGCAGTACTTC
.,.,TRBJ1-2,TRBV7-2,CASSTHPGYDYGYTF,TGTGCCAGCAGCACCCACCCTGGGTACGACTATGGCTACACCTTC
.,.,TRBJ2-5,TRBV6-5,CASSSLGAKETQYF,TGTGCCAGCAGCTCCTTGGGGGCAAAAGAGACCCAGTACTTC
.,.,TRBJ2-7,TRBV4-2,CASSQHHRDSSYEQYF,TGTGCCAGCAGCCAACATCACCGGGACTCTTCCTACGAGCAGTACTTC
.,.,TRBJ1-5,TRBV7-2,CASSLNSVGSNQPQHF,TGTGCCAGCAGCTTAAATTCTGTGGGTAGCAATCAGCCCCAGCATTTT
TRBD2,.,TRBJ2-7,TRBV6-5,CASSYGGVTEQYF,TGTGCCAGCAGTTACGGGGGGGTTACCGAGCAGTACTTC
TRBD2,.,TRBJ2-7,TRBV7-2,CASSTSGGSYEQYF,TGTGCCAGCAGCACTAGCGGGGGCTCCTACGAGCAGTACTTC
.,.,TRBJ2-1,TRBV15,CATSRDLTSSYNEQFF,TGTGCCACCAGCAGAGATCTTACAAGCTCCTACAATGAGCAGTTCTTC